Listed below are T cell receptor beta chains from one sample, sequenced in a study of CD8 T cells in Susac syndrome. One entry per CDR3 protein results from TCRdb running MiXCR on the immunoSEQ multiplex PCR reads. The table lists some 80,000 distinct CDR3 sequences, just under 95% of them singletons. Sequencing was done on a sample of CD8+ T cells from PBMCs. These receptors originate from a human donor in good health. Each CDR3 is given with its conserved first and last residue. A D gene is named only where the DNA matches it firmly. The size entry is marked missing in some rows and otherwise reads once, few, many or a size class.

-	TRBV9	TRBD2	TRBJ2-2	TGTGCCAGCAGCGTAGAAGGAGCGGGGGACATCACCGGGGAGCTGTTTTTT	CASSVEGAGDITGELFF
-	TRBV7-9	-	TRBJ2-7	TGTGCCAGCAGCTTAGTCGCGACCGCCTACGAGCAGTACTTC	CASSLVATAYEQYF
-	TRBV12-5	-	TRBJ2-7	TGTGCTAGTGGTATAACCCTGGGGTCCTACGAGCAGTACTTC	CASGITLGSYEQYF
-	TRBV20-1	-	TRBJ2-6	TGCAGTGCTAGCAAGCTCTCTGGGGCCAACGTCCTGACTTTC	CSASKLSGANVLTF
-	TRBV6-5	TRBD2	TRBJ2-3	TGTGCCAGCAGTTACTCGAGGGTGGGCGGGGGAGAGACAGATACGCAGTATTTT	CASSYSRVGGGETDTQYF
once	TRBV5-1	-	TRBJ2-5	TGCGCCAGCGGGTGGGATACGGAGACCCAGTACTTC	CASGWDTETQYF
-	TRBV29-1	-	TRBJ2-1	TGCAGCGTTGGCATGAGCGACCGTACGAATGAGCAGTTCTTC	CSVGMSDRTNEQFF
few	TRBV7-9	-	TRBJ2-1	TGTGCCAGCAGTACGGGACTGGCGGGCAATGAGCAGTTCTTC	CASSTGLAGNEQFF
-	TRBV27	-	TRBJ1-1	TGTGCCAGCAGTTTATCTGGGGACGGGGTCACTGAAGCTTTCTTT	CASSLSGDGVTEAFF
-	TRBV12-3/TRBV12-4	-	TRBJ1-2	TGTGCCAGCAGTTTCCGCGGGCAGACAGCTAACTATGGCTACACCTTC	CASSFRGQTANYGYTF
-	TRBV10-3	-	TRBJ1-5	TGTGCCATCAGTGATCCAGTACAGGGCTGGGATCAGCCCCAGCATTTT	CAISDPVQGWDQPQHF
-	TRBV9	-	TRBJ1-2	TGTGCCAGCAGCGGAACAGTCTCTAAAGGCTACACCTTC	CASSGTVSKGYTF
-	TRBV5-1	TRBD1	TRBJ2-3	TGCGCCAGCAGCGAGGGACAGGGAGCCCCAGATACGCAGTATTTT	CASSEGQGAPDTQYF
-	TRBV12-3/TRBV12-4	TRBD2	TRBJ2-3	TGTGCCAGCAGTATTCCTTCTGGACTAGCGCAGGATACGCAGTATTTT	CASSIPSGLAQDTQYF
-	TRBV5-4	-	TRBJ2-1	TGTGCCAGCAGCTTCCCGAACTCCTACAATGAGCAGTTCTTC	CASSFPNSYNEQFF
-	TRBV5-4	-	TRBJ2-7	TGTGCCAGCAGCTTCCGGGACGGTCCCTACGAGCAGTACTTC	CASSFRDGPYEQYF
-	TRBV29-1	TRBD1	TRBJ2-7	TGCAGCGTCGAGGGGATCCGGGACAGGGGTTACGAGCAGTACTTC	CSVEGIRDRGYEQYF
-	TRBV18	-	TRBJ2-3	TGTGCCAGCTCACCGGGACCGTACTCCACAGATACGCAGTATTTT	CASSPGPYSTDTQYF
-	TRBV14	-	TRBJ2-3	TGTGCCAGCAGCCAATCAGGGTCCTTCGGCACAGATACGCAGTATTTT	CASSQSGSFGTDTQYF
-	TRBV23-1	-	TRBJ2-1	TGCGCCAGCTACGACAGTGAGATCCACAATGAGCAGTTCTTC	CASYDSEIHNEQFF
-	TRBV14	TRBD1	TRBJ2-7	TGTGCCAGCAGCCGCCTACAGGGGGGTGAGCAGTACTTC	CASSRLQGGEQYF
-	TRBV29-1	-	TRBJ1-2	TGCAGCGTTGATGAGGGGGTCAATGGCTACACCTTC	CSVDEGVNGYTF
-	TRBV5-1	TRBD2	TRBJ2-5	TGCGCCAGCAGCTCCCCGGCCGAACTAGCGCAAGAGACCCAGTACTTC	CASSSPAELAQETQYF
-	TRBV5-1	-	TRBJ2-7	TGCGCCAGCAGCTTGGGGTGGGACATCACTTCCTACGAGCAGTACTTC	CASSLGWDITSYEQYF
-	TRBV4-1	-	TRBJ1-2	TGCGCCAGCAGCCAACTGGACATGGGGGCGGGCTATGGCTACACCTTC	CASSQLDMGAGYGYTF
-	TRBV11-2	TRBD2	TRBJ2-3	TGTGCCAGCAGCACGAAAGCGGGGGCCGTAGATACGCAGTATTTT	CASSTKAGAVDTQYF
once	TRBV29-1	-	TRBJ1-1	TGCAGCGTTGAAAAAAGGGTTGAAGCTTTCTTT	CSVEKRVEAFF
few	TRBV6-5	-	TRBJ1-5	TGTGCCAGCCGGGGTAATCAGCCCCAGCATTTT	CASRGNQPQHF
few	TRBV9	TRBD2	TRBJ2-2	TGTGCTAGCAGCGTATTAGCGGGAGGAACTCACACCGGGGAGCTGTTTTTT	CASSVLAGGTHTGELFF
-	TRBV12-3/TRBV12-4	-	TRBJ1-3	TGTGCCAGCAGTTTAACTAGCTCTGGAAACACCATATATTTT	CASSLTSSGNTIYF
-	TRBV7-9	-	TRBJ1-2	TGTGCCAGCGAAATCCTCGGGGGCTACACCTTC	CASEILGGYTF
-	TRBV5-4	-	TRBJ1-1	TGTGCCAGCCAATCGCTGGACCTTGAAGCTTTCTTT	CASQSLDLEAFF
-	TRBV5-6	-	TRBJ2-7	TGTGCCAGCAGCTTGACCGGGGGTGAGCAGTACTTC	CASSLTGGEQYF
-	TRBV27	-	TRBJ1-2	TGTGCCAGCAAGGAACAGGGATATAACTATGGCTACACCTTC	CASKEQGYNYGYTF
once	TRBV28	-	TRBJ1-2	TGTGCCAGCAGCCCCTCGTGGGATCTCTATGGCTACACCTTC	CASSPSWDLYGYTF
-	TRBV19	TRBD1	TRBJ2-7	TGTGCCTCCTCCATCGGGACAGGGCCCTACGAGCAGTACTTC	CASSIGTGPYEQYF
-	TRBV4-1	-	TRBJ1-1	TGCGCCAGCACCCCTCCAGGAGGCCCTGAAGCTTTCTTT	CASTPPGGPEAFF
once	TRBV7-9	-	TRBJ1-1	TGTGCCAGCAGCTCCCAAGGGGGAGAGAGCACTGAAGCTTTCTTT	CASSSQGGESTEAFF
-	TRBV27	-	TRBJ2-3	TGTGCCAGCAGTTTGAGGTGGGGCACAGATACGCAGTATTTT	CASSLRWGTDTQYF
-	TRBV19	-	TRBJ2-1	TGTGCCAGTAGTAATCTATCGGGGGTCCTAAGATCCTACAATGAGCAGTTCTTC	CASSNLSGVLRSYNEQFF
-	TRBV4-1	-	TRBJ2-7	TGCGCCAGCAGCCAAGTGGGGGGAATCAACGAGCAGTACTTC	CASSQVGGINEQYF
-	TRBV6-4	TRBD2	TRBJ2-4	TGTGCCAGCAGTGAGGCAGCGGGAGGGCCAAACATTCAGTACTTC	CASSEAAGGPNIQYF